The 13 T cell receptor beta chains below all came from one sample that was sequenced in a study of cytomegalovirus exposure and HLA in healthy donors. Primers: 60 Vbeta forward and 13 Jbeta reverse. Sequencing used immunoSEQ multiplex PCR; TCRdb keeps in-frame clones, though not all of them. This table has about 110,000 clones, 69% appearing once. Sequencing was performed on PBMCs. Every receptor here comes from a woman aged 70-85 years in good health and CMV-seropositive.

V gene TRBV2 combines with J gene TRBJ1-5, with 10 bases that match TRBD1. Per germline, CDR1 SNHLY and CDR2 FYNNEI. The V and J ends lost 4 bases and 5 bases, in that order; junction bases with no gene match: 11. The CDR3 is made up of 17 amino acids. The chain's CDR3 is CASSAGQGWDVYQPQHF. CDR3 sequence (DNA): TGTGCCAGCAGTGCGGGACAGGGGTGGGATGTATATCAGCCCCAGCATTTT. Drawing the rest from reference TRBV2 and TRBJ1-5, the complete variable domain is EPEVTQTPSHQVTQMGQEVILRCVPISNHLYFYWYRQILGQKVEFLVSFYNNEISEKSEIFDDQFSVERPDGSNFTLKIRSTKLEDSAMYFCASSAGQGWDVYQPQHFGDGTRLSIL.

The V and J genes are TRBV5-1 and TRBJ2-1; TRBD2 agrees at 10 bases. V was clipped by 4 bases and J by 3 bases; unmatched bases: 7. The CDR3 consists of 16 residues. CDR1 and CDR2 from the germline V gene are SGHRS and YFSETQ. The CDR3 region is CASSPPLAGDYNEQFF. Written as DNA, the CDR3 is TGCGCCAGCAGCCCCCCCCTAGCGGGGGACTACAATGAGCAGTTCTTC. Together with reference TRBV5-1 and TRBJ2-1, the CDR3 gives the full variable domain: KAGVTQTPRYLIKTRGQQVTLSCSPISGHRSVSWYQQTPGQGLQFLFEYFSETQRNKGNFPGRFSGRQFSNSRSEMNVSTLELGDSALYLCASSPPLAGDYNEQFFGPGTRLTVL.

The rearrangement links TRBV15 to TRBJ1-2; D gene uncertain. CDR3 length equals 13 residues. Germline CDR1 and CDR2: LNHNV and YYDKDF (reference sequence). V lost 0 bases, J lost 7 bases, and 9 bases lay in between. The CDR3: CATSREEGGGYTF. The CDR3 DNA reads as TGTGCCACCAGCAGAGAGGAGGGAGGTGGCTACACCTTC.

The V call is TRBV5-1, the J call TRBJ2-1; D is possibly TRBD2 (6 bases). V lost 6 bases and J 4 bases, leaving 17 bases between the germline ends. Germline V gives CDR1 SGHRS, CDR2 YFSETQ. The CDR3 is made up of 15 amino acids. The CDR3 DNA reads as TGCGCCAGCACCCCCCGGGGGAGCCGTTACAATGAGCAGTTCTTC. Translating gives CASTPRGSRYNEQFF.

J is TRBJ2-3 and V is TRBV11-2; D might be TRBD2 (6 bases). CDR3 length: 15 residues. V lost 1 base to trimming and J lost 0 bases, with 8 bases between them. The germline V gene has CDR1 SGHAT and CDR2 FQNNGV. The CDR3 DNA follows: TGTGCCAGCAGCTTAGGGGGGACTAGCACAGATACGCAGTATTTT. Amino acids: CASSLGGTSTDTQYF.

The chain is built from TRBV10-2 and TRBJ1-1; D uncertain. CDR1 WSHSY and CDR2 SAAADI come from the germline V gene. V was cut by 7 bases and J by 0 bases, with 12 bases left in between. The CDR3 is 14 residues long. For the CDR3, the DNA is TGCGCCAGCAAGATCGCCAGGCTGAACACTGAAGCTTTCTTT. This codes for CASKIARLNTEAFF.

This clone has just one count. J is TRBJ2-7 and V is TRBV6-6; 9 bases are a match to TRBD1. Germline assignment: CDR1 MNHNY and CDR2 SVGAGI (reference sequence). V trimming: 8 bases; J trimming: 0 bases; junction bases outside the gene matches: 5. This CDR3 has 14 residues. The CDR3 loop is CASLGTGSSYEQYF. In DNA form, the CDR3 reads TGTGCCAGCCTCGGGACAGGGAGCTCCTACGAGCAGTACTTC.

This CDR3 reads CSWTGTGYEQYF. CDR3 nucleotides: TGCAGTTGGACAGGGACGGGATACGAGCAGTACTTC. The chain links TRBV29-1 to TRBJ2-7; 8 bases map to TRBD1. Germline assignment: CDR1 SQVTM and CDR2 ANQGSEA. The CDR3 length is 12 residues.

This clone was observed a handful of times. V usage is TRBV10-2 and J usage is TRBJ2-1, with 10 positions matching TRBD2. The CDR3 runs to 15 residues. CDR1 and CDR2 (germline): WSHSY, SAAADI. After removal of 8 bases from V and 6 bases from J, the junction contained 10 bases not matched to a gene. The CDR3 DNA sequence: TGCGCCAGCCTTTCCGGGACTAGCGCCTTCAATGAGCAGTTCTTC. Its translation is CASLSGTSAFNEQFF.

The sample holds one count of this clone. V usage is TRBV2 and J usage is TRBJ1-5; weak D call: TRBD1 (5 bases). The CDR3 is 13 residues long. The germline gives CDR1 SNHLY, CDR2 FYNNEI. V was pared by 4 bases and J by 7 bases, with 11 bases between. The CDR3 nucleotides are TGTGCCAGCAGTGGGCAGGGTTGGCAGCCCCAGCATTTT. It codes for CASSGQGWQPQHF.

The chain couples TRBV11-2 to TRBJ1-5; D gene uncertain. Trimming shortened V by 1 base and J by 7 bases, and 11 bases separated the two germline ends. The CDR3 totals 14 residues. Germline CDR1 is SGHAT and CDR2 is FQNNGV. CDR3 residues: CASSLGAGGQPQHF. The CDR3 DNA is TGTGCCAGCAGCTTAGGCGCGGGCGGGCAGCCCCAGCATTTT.

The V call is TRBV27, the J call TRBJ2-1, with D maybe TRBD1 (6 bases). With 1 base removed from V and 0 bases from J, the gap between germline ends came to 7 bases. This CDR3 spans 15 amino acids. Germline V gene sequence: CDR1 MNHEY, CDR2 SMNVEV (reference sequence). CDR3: CASSLLQGSYNEQFF. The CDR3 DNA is TGTGCCAGCAGTTTATTACAGGGCTCCTACAATGAGCAGTTCTTC.

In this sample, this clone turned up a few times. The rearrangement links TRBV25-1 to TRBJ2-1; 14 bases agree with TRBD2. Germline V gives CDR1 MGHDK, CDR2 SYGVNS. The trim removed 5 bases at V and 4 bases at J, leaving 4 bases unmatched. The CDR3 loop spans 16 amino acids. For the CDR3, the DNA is TGTGCCAGCAGTCCGACTAGCGGGGGGGCATACAATGAGCAGTTCTTC. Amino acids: CASSPTSGGAYNEQFF.